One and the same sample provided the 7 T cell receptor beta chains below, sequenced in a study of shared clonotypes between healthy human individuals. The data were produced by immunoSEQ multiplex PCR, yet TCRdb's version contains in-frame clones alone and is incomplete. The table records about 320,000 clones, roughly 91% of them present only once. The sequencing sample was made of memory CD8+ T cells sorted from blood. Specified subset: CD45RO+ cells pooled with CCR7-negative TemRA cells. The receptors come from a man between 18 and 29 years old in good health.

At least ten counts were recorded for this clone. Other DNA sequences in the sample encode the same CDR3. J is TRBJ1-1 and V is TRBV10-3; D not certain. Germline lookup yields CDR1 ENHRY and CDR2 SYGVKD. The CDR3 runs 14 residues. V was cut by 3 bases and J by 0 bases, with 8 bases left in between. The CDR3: CAISDPGVNTEAFF. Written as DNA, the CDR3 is TGTGCCATCAGTGATCCGGGTGTGAACACTGAAGCTTTCTTT.

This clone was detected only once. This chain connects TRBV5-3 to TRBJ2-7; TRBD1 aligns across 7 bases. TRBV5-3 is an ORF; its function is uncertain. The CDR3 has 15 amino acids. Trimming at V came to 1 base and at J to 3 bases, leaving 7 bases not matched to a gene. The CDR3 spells CARSLIGTVRYEQYF. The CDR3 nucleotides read TGTGCCAGAAGCTTGATTGGGACAGTACGCTACGAGCAGTACTTC.

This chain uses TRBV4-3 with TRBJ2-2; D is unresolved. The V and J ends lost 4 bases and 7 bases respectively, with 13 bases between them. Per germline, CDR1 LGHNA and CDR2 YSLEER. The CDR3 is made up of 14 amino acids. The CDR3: CASSRNDVDGELFF. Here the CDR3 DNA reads TGCGCCAGCAGCCGAAATGACGTGGACGGGGAGCTGTTTTTT.

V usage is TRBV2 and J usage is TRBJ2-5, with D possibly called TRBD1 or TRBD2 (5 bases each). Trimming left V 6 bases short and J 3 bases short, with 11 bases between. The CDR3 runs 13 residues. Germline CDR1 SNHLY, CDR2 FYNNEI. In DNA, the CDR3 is TGTGCCAGCAGGGGGGACGGGGAAGAGACCCAGTACTTC. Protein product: CASRGDGEETQYF.

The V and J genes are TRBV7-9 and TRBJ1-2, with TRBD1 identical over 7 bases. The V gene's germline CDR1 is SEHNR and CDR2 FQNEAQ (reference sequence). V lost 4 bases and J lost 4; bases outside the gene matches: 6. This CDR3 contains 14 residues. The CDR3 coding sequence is TGTGCCAGCAGCTCTCCAGACAGGGTCTATGGCTACACCTTC. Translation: CASSSPDRVYGYTF. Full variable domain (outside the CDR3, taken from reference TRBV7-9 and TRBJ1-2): DTGVSQNPRHKITKRGQNVTFRCDPISEHNRLYWYRQTLGQGPEFLTYFQNEAQLEKSRLLSDRFSAERPKGSFSTLEIQRTEQGDSAMYLCASSSPDRVYGYTFGSGTRLTVV.

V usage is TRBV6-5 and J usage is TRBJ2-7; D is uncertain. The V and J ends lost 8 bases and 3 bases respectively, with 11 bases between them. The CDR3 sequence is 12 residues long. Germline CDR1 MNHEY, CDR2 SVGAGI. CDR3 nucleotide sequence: TGTGCCAGCGGACCCTCCAACTACGAGCAGTACTTC. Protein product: CASGPSNYEQYF.

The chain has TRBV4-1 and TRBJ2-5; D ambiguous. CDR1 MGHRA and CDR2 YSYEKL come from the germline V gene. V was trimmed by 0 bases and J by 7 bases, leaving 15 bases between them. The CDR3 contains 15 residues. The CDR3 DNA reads TGCGCCAGCAGCCAAGATTCCCCGGGTTGGGGGACCCAGTACTTC. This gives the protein CASSQDSPGWGTQYF.